The 7 T cell receptor beta chains presented below share a single source sample, sequenced in a study of blood T cell repertoires in COVID-19. Some clones are missing from TCRdb's copy, which holds only in-frame ones; the method was immunoSEQ multiplex PCR. The sample carries about 53,000 clones, 87% recorded once. Material: peripheral blood. The receptors were sampled from a man over 45 with acute or convalescent COVID-19.

V gene TRBV4-1 combines with J gene TRBJ2-7; 14 bases are shared with TRBD2. CDR1 and CDR2 from the germline V gene are MGHRA and YSYEKL. CDR3 length equals 17 residues. V lost 4 bases to trimming and J lost 0 bases; unmatched junction nucleotides: 5. The DNA of the CDR3 is TGCGCCAGCAGCCCCGGGACTAGCGGGAGACCCTCCTACGAGCAGTACTTC. Amino acids: CASSPGTSGRPSYEQYF.

This chain joins TRBV20-1 and TRBJ1-1; possibly TRBD1 for D (6 bases). This CDR3 is 15 amino acids long. Germline CDR1 is DFQATT and CDR2 is SNEGSKA (reference sequence). V lost 6 bases to trimming and J lost 1 base, with 18 bases between them. CDR3 sequence reads: CSASFEGRGNTEAFF. The CDR3 coding sequence is TGCAGTGCGAGTTTTGAGGGCAGGGGGAACACTGAAGCTTTCTTT.

This chain joins TRBV30 and TRBJ1-4; maybe TRBD1 (6 bases). Trimming removed 0 bases from V and 6 bases from J, with 14 bases in between. Germline-derived CDR1 and CDR2 are GTSNPN and SVGIG (reference sequence). The CDR3 covers 15 residues. CDR3 nucleotide sequence: TGTGCCTGGAGTGTACCAGGGGTTGGCGATGAAAAACTGTTTTTT. Translated, it gives CAWSVPGVGDEKLFF.

The gene calls are TRBV10-1 and TRBJ2-3; 9 bases map to TRBD2. V lost 2 bases, J lost 0 bases, and 6 bases stayed unmatched. The germline V gene encodes CDR1 WNHNN and CDR2 SYGVQD (reference sequence). The CDR3 consists of 17 residues. CDR3 amino acids: CASSERATSGSTDTQYF. The DNA for the CDR3 is TGCGCCAGCAGTGAGCGAGCAACTAGCGGGAGCACAGATACGCAGTATTTT.

For the CDR3, the DNA is TGTGCCAGCGGGCACCCGTTAGGTTACGAGCAGTACTTC. Translation: CASGHPLGYEQYF. The genes are TRBV2 and TRBJ2-7; D is ambiguous. Germline-derived CDR1 and CDR2 are SNHLY and FYNNEI. This CDR3 region has 13 residues. V was pared by 8 bases and J by 4 bases, with 15 bases between. Drawing the rest from reference TRBV2 and TRBJ2-7, the complete variable domain is EPEVTQTPSHQVTQMGQEVILRCVPISNHLYFYWYRQILGQKVEFLVSFYNNEISEKSEIFDDQFSVERPDGSNFTLKIRSTKLEDSAMYFCASGHPLGYEQYFGPGTRLTVT.

J is TRBJ2-5 and V is TRBV14; 12 positions match TRBD2. The ends lost 4 bases at V and 7 bases at J; junction bases unmatched: 4. In germline, CDR1 is SGHDN, CDR2 FVKESK. The CDR3 runs to 14 residues. The CDR3 protein is CASSPPSGGGTQYF. The CDR3 DNA is TGTGCCAGCAGCCCGCCTAGCGGGGGGGGGACCCAGTACTTC. Filled out from reference TRBV14 and TRBJ2-5, the complete variable domain reads EAGVTQFPSHSVIEKGQTVTLRCDPISGHDNLYWYRRVMGKEIKFLLHFVKESKQDESGMPNNRFLAERTGGTYSTLKVQPAELEDSGVYFCASSPPSGGGTQYFGPGTRLLVL.

This chain links TRBV7-9 with TRBJ1-1, with D possibly being TRBD1 (6 bases). Germline V lookup: CDR1 SEHNR, CDR2 FQNEAQ (reference sequence). The CDR3 covers 15 residues. V lost 3 bases and J 4 bases, leaving 15 bases between the germline ends. The CDR3 is CASSFPGQGFTEAFF. CDR3 bases: TGTGCCAGCAGCTTTCCCGGCCAGGGGTTCACTGAAGCTTTCTTT.